The next 17 T cell receptor beta chains were all read from a single sample in a study of long-term antiretroviral therapy in people with HIV. The assay, immunoSEQ v3.0, was run at survey level. Clones were sequenced by immunoSEQ multiplex PCR, and TCRdb holds only the in-frame ones, with some missing. The sample holds about 35,000 clones; roughly four fifths are singletons and the top ten take under 6.5%. Sequenced material: unsorted PBMCs, taken 1 year after starting antiretroviral therapy. These TCRs come from a man younger than 30 with HIV.

This chain connects TRBV9 to TRBJ2-6; D remains unclear. Germline-derived CDR1 and CDR2 are SGDLS and YYNGEE. The CDR3 totals 16 residues. Trimming took 0 bases from V and 3 from J, leaving 10 bases between them. The CDR3 sequence: CASSVDVGFGANVLTF. In nucleotides, the CDR3 is TGTGCCAGCAGCGTAGACGTGGGTTTTGGGGCCAACGTCCTGACTTTC.

This chain links TRBV6-5 with TRBJ2-3; TRBD2 matches 11 bases. V shed 0 bases and J 4 bases; nucleotides not matched to a gene: 3. Germline CDR1 and CDR2: MNHEY and SVGAGI. The CDR3 consists of 16 residues. The CDR3 DNA follows: TGTGCCAGCAGTTACTCGAAACTAGCGGGAGCAGATACGCAGTATTTT. Protein: CASSYSKLAGADTQYF.

V is TRBV14 and J is TRBJ2-1; the D gene is possibly TRBD2 (6 bases). V lost 2 bases, J lost 8 bases, and 10 bases lay in between. The CDR3 runs 13 residues. CDR1 is SGHDN, CDR2 FVKESK, per germline. Here the CDR3 reads CASSQSGVYEQFF. The CDR3 bases are TGTGCCAGCAGCCAATCGGGGGTCTATGAGCAGTTCTTC.

This chain links TRBV7-2 with TRBJ2-7; TRBD2 matches at 12 bases. Germline CDR1 and CDR2: SGHTA and FQGNSA. The CDR3 runs 16 residues. With V trimmed by 5 bases and J by 1 base, 6 bases remained unmatched. This CDR3 is CASSTMLAGGSYEQYF. Here the CDR3 DNA reads TGTGCCAGCAGCACAATGCTAGCGGGAGGGTCCTACGAGCAGTACTTC. The variable domain in full, completed from reference TRBV7-2 and TRBJ2-7, reads GAGVSQSPSNKVTEKGKDVELRCDPISGHTALYWYRQSLGQGLEFLIYFQGNSAPDKSGLPSDRFSAERTGGSVSTLTIQRTQQEDSAVYLCASSTMLAGGSYEQYFGPGTRLTVT.

CDR3 in amino acids: CASSLSGTGSSYEQYF. CDR3 coding DNA: TGTGCCAGCAGTTTATCCGGGACAGGGAGCTCCTACGAGCAGTACTTC. The chain couples TRBV27 to TRBJ2-7, with 9 bases aligning to TRBD1. This CDR3 is built from 16 residues. V gave up 0 bases and J gave up 0 bases; unmatched junction bases: 3. Germline assignment: CDR1 MNHEY and CDR2 SMNVEV (reference sequence).

The CDR3, as DNA: TGTGCCAGCCGTTCGGGACAGGGGATTAACACTGAAGCTTTCTTT. It translates to CASRSGQGINTEAFF. This chain joins TRBV7-2 and TRBJ1-1; 10 bases agree with TRBD1. The germline gives CDR1 SGHTA, CDR2 FQGNSA. Trimming cost V 8 bases and J 2 bases; bases outside gene matches: 8. The CDR3 has 15 residues.

The rearrangement uses TRBV27 and TRBJ2-7; 7 nucleotides agree with TRBD2. V lost 3 bases and J lost 5; bases outside the gene matches: 19. CDR1 is MNHEY, CDR2 SMNVEV, per germline (reference sequence). The CDR3 runs 18 residues. The CDR3: CASSFRRTGARGGDEQYF. The CDR3 nucleotides are TGTGCCAGCAGTTTTCGGCGCACAGGTGCTCGGGGAGGGGACGAGCAGTACTTC.

This clone has only one observation. The genes are TRBV2 and TRBJ1-4; perhaps TRBD1 as D (5 bases). This CDR3 region has 14 residues. V was trimmed by 4 bases and J by 7 bases, leaving 13 bases between them. Germline V gene lookup returns CDR1 SNHLY and CDR2 FYNNEI. CDR3 amino acids: CASSVQGGTEKLFF. CDR3 bases: TGTGCCAGCAGTGTCCAGGGAGGAACTGAAAAACTGTTTTTT.

The V call is TRBV12-5, the J call TRBJ1-2; no reliable D call. Trimming took 0 bases from V and 6 from J, leaving 14 bases between them. Germline CDR1 is LGHNT and CDR2 is FRNRAP. This CDR3 spans 15 amino acids. Here the CDR3 reads CASGLVSGLWNGYTF. As DNA, the CDR3 is TGTGCTAGTGGTTTGGTATCCGGGCTCTGGAATGGCTACACCTTC. Full variable domain (rest looked up from reference TRBV12-5 and TRBJ1-2): DARVTQTPRHKVTEMGQEVTMRCQPILGHNTVFWYRQTMMQGLELLAYFRNRAPLDDSGMPKDRFSAEMPDATLATLKIQPSEPRDSAVYFCASGLVSGLWNGYTFGSGTRLTVV.

The chain links TRBV4-1 to TRBJ2-1; 10 bases match TRBD2. This CDR3 region has 15 residues. Germline CDR1 is MGHRA and CDR2 is YSYEKL. J was trimmed by 8 bases and V by 0 bases; bases with no gene match: 4. The CDR3 region is CASSQDASGGDEQFF. DNA for the CDR3: TGCGCCAGCAGCCAAGATGCTAGCGGGGGCGATGAGCAGTTCTTC.

V and J are TRBV19 and TRBJ2-1; D perhaps matches TRBD2 (5 bases). Looked up from germline, CDR1 is LNHDA and CDR2 is SQIVND (reference sequence). This CDR3 has 13 amino acids. V was cut by 8 bases and J by 6 bases, with 14 bases left in between. The CDR3 nucleotides are TGTGCCAGTCGGGCTAGCTCCCTCAATGAGCAGTTCTTC. It translates to CASRASSLNEQFF.

The V and J genes are TRBV20-1 and TRBJ2-1; no reliable D call. The V end was cut by 1 base, the J end by 9 bases, with 7 bases between. Germline CDR1 DFQATT, CDR2 SNEGSKA (reference sequence). This CDR3 contains 11 residues. CDR3 sequence: CSARVGGEQFF. CDR3 nucleotide sequence: TGCAGTGCTAGAGTCGGCGGTGAGCAGTTCTTC.

Written as DNA, the CDR3 is TGTGCCAGCAGCTTCGGGACAGAAAATGAAAAACTGTTTTTT. It yields the protein CASSFGTENEKLFF. V is TRBV7-2 and J is TRBJ1-4; TRBD1 agrees at 7 bases. Germline assignment: CDR1 SGHTA and CDR2 FQGNSA. The CDR3 is 14 amino acids. Germline trimming cut 3 bases from V and 5 bases from J; bases unmatched to any gene: 3.

This clone appeared once. The genes are TRBV9 and TRBJ2-7, with 10 bases matching TRBD1. The germline V gene has CDR1 SGDLS and CDR2 YYNGEE. J lost 6 bases, V lost 5 bases, and 8 bases had no gene match. The CDR3 length is 14 residues. The CDR3 DNA sequence: TGTGCCAGCAGTGGGGACAGGGGATTAGTCGAGCAGTACTTC. The encoded protein is CASSGDRGLVEQYF. Complete variable domain (other parts from reference TRBV9 and TRBJ2-7): DSGVTQTPKHLITATGQRVTLRCSPRSGDLSVYWYQQSLDQGLQFLIQYYNGEERAKGNILERFSAQQFPDLHSELNLSSLELGDSALYFCASSGDRGLVEQYFGPGTRLTVT.

The V and J genes are TRBV29-1 and TRBJ2-7; a weak D match, TRBD1 (6 bases). The CDR3 extends over 13 amino acids. The V end lost 6 bases, the J end lost 6 bases, and 18 bases lay between the germline ends. Germline V gene lookup returns CDR1 SQVTM and CDR2 ANQGSEA. The CDR3 DNA reads TGCAGCGTACCCGGGACAACCGACGGCGAGCAGTACTTC. Its translation: CSVPGTTDGEQYF.

This clone is a singleton in its sample. This chain links TRBV27 with TRBJ1-5; D is ambiguous. The CDR3 sequence is 17 residues long. Germline lookup yields CDR1 MNHEY and CDR2 SMNVEV (reference sequence). Trimming pared 3 bases from V and 0 bases from J, leaving 15 bases between. CDR3 sequence (DNA): TGTGCCAGCAGTTTTAAGGCGGCAGCTTATAGCAATCAGCCCCAGCATTTT. This sequence encodes CASSFKAAAYSNQPQHF.

This chain joins TRBV7-9 and TRBJ2-7; D unresolved. Germline CDR1 reads SEHNR; CDR2 reads FQNEAQ (reference sequence). The CDR3 sequence is 11 residues long. The V gene lost 6 bases and the J gene lost 2 bases, with 5 bases spanning the gap. The CDR3: CASRDAYEQYF. The CDR3 nucleotides are TGTGCCAGCAGGGATGCCTACGAGCAGTACTTC.